What follows is one T cell receptor beta chain and its context. Its antigen is unidentified. This sample was taken from a study of vaccination and CD4 T cells after COVID-19. Across the whole study: Six men and four women formed the convalescents, two being Hispanic. Stimulation of cells relied on overlapping spike peptides derived from SARS-CoV-2, HCoV-NL63, HCoV-OC43 and HCoV-229E.

Treatment given: approximately 9-day PBMC culture with coronavirus spike peptide pools or control peptides (ViraFEST assay). Scientists ran DNA taken from cultured CD4+ T cells through the Oncomine TCR Beta short-read assay for sequencing. TCRdb analysed the PCR reads with MiXCR anew, one entry per CDR3 protein. The sample has 15,000 to 25,000 distinct CDR3 sequences; under 70% are singletons. The sample was CD4+ T cells from blood, cultured in vitro. The sequence came from a human donor who had recovered from COVID-19.

The CDR3 bases are TGTGCCTGCCACCCCGGACCCCGGGGGGAGACCCAGTACTTC. Its translation is CACHPGPRGETQYF. The gene calls are TRBV30 and TRBJ2-5; maybe TRBD2 (6 bases). Per germline, CDR1 GTSNPN and CDR2 SVGIG (reference sequence). V was shortened by 6 bases and J by 5 bases, with 19 bases between the two germline ends. The CDR3 has 14 amino acids.